This TCR beta chain was observed in a study of cytomegalovirus exposure and HLA in healthy donors. Overall study context: HLA-typed donors were the source of roughly 85 million unique TCRs held in an early data release. General study findings and limits: Across all donors, roughly uniform sequencing depth was an assumption of the presence/absence analyses. CMV antigen specificity was confirmed in vitro for a few CMV-associated chains.

Trimming shortened V by 4 bases and J by 0 bases, and 13 bases separated the two germline ends. This CDR3 is 15 amino acids long. Germline CDR1 is SGHRS and CDR2 is YFSETQ. There are a few counts of this clone. Its antigen is still unknown. Primers included in the PCR were 60 Vbeta and 13 Jbeta primers. Sequencing used immunoSEQ multiplex PCR; TCRdb keeps in-frame clones, though not all of them. The repertoire includes approximately 190,000 clones, 70% to 85% of them detected once, and 3.4% sits in the top ten. Sequencing was carried out using PBMCs. The clonotype comes from a man aged 35 to 55 in good health and CMV-seropositive. The V gene is TRBV5-1, the J gene TRBJ1-2; possible D gene TRBD1, 5 bases. The CDR3 region is CASSPSGGANYGYTF. The CDR3 DNA is TGCGCCAGCAGCCCCTCGGGGGGGGCTAACTATGGCTACACCTTC. The full variable domain, completed using reference TRBV5-1 and TRBJ1-2, is KAGVTQTPRYLIKTRGQQVTLSCSPISGHRSVSWYQQTPGQGLQFLFEYFSETQRNKGNFPGRFSGRQFSNSRSEMNVSTLELGDSALYLCASSPSGGANYGYTFGSGTRLTVV.